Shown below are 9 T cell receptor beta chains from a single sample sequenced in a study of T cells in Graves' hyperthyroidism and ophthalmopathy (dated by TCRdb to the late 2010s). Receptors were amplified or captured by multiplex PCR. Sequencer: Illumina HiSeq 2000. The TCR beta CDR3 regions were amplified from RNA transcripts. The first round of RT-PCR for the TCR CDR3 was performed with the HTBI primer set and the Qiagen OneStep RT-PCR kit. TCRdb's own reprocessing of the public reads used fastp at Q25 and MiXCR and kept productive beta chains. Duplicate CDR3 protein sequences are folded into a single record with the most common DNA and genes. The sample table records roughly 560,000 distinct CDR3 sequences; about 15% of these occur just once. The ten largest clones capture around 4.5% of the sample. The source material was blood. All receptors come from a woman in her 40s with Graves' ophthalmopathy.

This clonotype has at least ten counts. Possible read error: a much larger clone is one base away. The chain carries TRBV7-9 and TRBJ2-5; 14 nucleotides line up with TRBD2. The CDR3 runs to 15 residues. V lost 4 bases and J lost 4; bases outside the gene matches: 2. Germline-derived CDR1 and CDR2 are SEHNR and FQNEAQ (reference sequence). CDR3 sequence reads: CASSSGLAGAETQYF. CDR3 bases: TGTGCCAGCAGCTCGGGACTAGCGGGAGCAGAGACCCAGTACTTC.

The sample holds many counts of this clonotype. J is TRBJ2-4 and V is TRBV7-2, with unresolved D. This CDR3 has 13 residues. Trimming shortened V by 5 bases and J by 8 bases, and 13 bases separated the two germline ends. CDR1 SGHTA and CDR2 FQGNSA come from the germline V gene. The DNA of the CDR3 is TGTGCCAGCAGCCAGCTAACGGCGGACATTCAGTACTTC. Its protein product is CASSQLTADIQYF.

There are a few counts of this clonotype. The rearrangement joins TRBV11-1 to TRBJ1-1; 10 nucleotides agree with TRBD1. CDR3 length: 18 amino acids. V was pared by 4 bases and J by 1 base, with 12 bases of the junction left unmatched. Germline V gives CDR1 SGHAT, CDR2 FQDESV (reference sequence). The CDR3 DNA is TGTGCCAGCAGCTCCTATGGACAGGGGGAGTACGAGAACACTGAAGCTTTCTTT. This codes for CASSSYGQGEYENTEAFF.

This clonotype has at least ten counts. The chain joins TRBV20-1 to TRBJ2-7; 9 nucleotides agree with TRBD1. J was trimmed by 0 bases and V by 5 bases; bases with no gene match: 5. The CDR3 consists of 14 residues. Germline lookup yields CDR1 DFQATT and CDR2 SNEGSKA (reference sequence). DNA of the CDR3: TGCAGTGCTCTACAGGGGGCAGACTCCTACGAGCAGTACTTC. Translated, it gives CSALQGADSYEQYF.

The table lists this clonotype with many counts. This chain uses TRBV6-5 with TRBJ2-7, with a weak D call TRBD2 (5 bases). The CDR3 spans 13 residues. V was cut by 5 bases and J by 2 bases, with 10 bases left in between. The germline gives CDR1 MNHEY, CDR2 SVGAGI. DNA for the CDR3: TGTGCCAGCAGTACCGGGGATACCTACGAGCAGTACTTC. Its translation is CASSTGDTYEQYF.

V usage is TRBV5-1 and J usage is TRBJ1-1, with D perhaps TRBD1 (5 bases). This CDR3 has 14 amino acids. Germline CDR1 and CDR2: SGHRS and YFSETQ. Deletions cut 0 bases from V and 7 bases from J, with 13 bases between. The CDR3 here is CASSLEVGHYEAFF. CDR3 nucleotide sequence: TGCGCCAGCAGCTTGGAGGTGGGGCACTATGAAGCTTTCTTT.

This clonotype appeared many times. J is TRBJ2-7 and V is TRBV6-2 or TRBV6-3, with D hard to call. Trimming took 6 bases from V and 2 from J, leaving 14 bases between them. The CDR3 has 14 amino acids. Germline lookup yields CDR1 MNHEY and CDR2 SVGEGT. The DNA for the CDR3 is TGTGCCAGCAGATCGGGCCCCGACCCCTACGAGCAGTACTTC. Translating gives CASRSGPDPYEQYF.

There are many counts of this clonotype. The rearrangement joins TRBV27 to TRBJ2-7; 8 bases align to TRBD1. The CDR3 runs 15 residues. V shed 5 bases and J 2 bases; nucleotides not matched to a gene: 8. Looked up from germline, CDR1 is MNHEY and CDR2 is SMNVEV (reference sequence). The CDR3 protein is CASSLSWDRTYEQYF. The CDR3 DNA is TGTGCCAGCAGTCTCTCGTGGGACAGGACCTACGAGCAGTACTTC.

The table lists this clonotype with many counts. CDR3 in DNA: TGTGCCATCAGTGTACAGGGTGAAGAGACCCAGTACTTC. Encoded protein: CAISVQGEETQYF. The rearrangement links TRBV10-3 to TRBJ2-5, with TRBD1 as a possible D gene (6 bases). The germline V gene encodes CDR1 ENHRY and CDR2 SYGVKD. The CDR3 consists of 13 residues. Trimming left V 4 bases short and J 3 bases short, with 9 bases between.